The subject of this entry is one T cell receptor beta chain. Clinical histories supplied by participants themselves formed the basis of cohort assignment. People in the exposed group encountered a COVID-19 case within 2 weeks before entering the study. This sample stems from a study of blood T cell repertoires in COVID-19. V was pared by 4 bases and J by 6 bases, with 8 bases of the junction left unmatched. CDR1 and CDR2 (germline): MNHEY, SVGAGI. CDR3 size: 16 residues. Original data processing: Amplification from reference gene primers served as the basis for estimated nucleated cell counts. Clones were sequenced by immunoSEQ multiplex PCR, and TCRdb holds only the in-frame ones, with some missing. That table furnishes V, J and clone size, whereas the DNA furnished D and trimming. The sample contains 300,000 to 350,000 clones, more than 90% of which appear only once.

The TCR comes from a woman in her twenties or thirties who had been exposed to COVID-19. Source material: PBMCs or T cells enriched from blood (not recorded which). V gene TRBV6-5 combines with J gene TRBJ2-2, with 10 bases aligning to TRBD1. CDR3 loop: CASSSRTGGRSGELFF. CDR3 nucleotide sequence: TGTGCCAGCAGTTCCAGGACAGGGGGGCGATCCGGGGAGCTGTTTTTT.